Each of the 32 T cell receptor beta chains below was sequenced from the same sample in a study of blood T cell repertoires in COVID-19. Clones were read by immunoSEQ multiplex PCR, and TCRdb kept only the in-frame ones, dropping some. The table includes 130,000 to 150,000 clones, roughly 87% detected once. Sequenced input: peripheral blood. The receptors originated from a man in his 70s with acute or convalescent COVID-19.

CDR3 in DNA: TGTGCCAGTAGTAGTGACAGGGGGTTGAACACTGAAGCTTTCTTT. Its protein is CASSSDRGLNTEAFF. The chain combines TRBV19 with TRBJ1-1; 9 bases fit TRBD1. V shed 4 bases and J 0 bases; nucleotides not matched to a gene: 3. Germline CDR1 and CDR2: LNHDA and SQIVND (reference sequence). CDR3 size: 15 residues.

The chain joins TRBV2 to TRBJ2-7, with 11 positions matching TRBD1. The germline V gene has CDR1 SNHLY and CDR2 FYNNEI. The V segment lost 6 bases and the J segment 9 bases; nucleotides outside the gene matches: 4. The CDR3 has 12 residues. CDR3 protein: CASRGTGGGQYF. The DNA of the CDR3 is TGTGCCAGCAGAGGGACAGGGGGTGGGCAGTACTTC.

The CDR3 DNA is TGTGCCAGCAGCCGCGGGACAGGGACTGGAAACACCATATATTTT. Its translation: CASSRGTGTGNTIYF. This chain joins TRBV9 and TRBJ1-3; 9 positions agree with TRBD1. The CDR3 runs to 15 residues. J lost 2 bases, V lost 4 bases, and 4 bases had no gene match. Germline V gene sequence: CDR1 SGDLS, CDR2 YYNGEE.

The chain's CDR3 is CASSARTGLAGGETQYF. In nucleotides, the CDR3 is TGTGCCAGCAGCGCGCGGACGGGACTAGCGGGAGGAGAGACCCAGTACTTC. The rearrangement uses TRBV9 and TRBJ2-5, with TRBD2 matching over 15 bases. The CDR3 loop spans 17 amino acids. Per the germline V gene, CDR1 is SGDLS and CDR2 is YYNGEE. V shed 3 bases and J 4 bases; nucleotides not matched to a gene: 7.

The V gene is TRBV7-8, the J gene TRBJ1-5; maybe TRBD1 (5 bases). The CDR3 totals 15 residues. Germline lookup yields CDR1 SGHVS and CDR2 FQNEAQ. Trimming cost V 2 bases and J 6 bases, with 14 bases left between them. The CDR3 bases are TGTGCCAGCAGCTTAAAAGGGGCGTTCGGTCAGCCCCAGCATTTT. Translation gives CASSLKGAFGQPQHF.

This clone was seen only once. The chain employs TRBV29-1 and TRBJ1-6; D possibly corresponds to TRBD1 (6 bases). V was cut by 6 bases and J by 4 bases, with 10 bases left in between. Looked up from germline, CDR1 is SQVTM and CDR2 is ANQGSEA. The CDR3 totals 13 residues. CDR3 sequence reads: CSVKQGYNSPLHF. DNA of the CDR3: TGCAGCGTCAAACAGGGTTATAATTCACCCCTCCACTTT.

The chain combines TRBV5-5 with TRBJ2-7, with 8 bases matching TRBD1. Per germline, CDR1 SGHKS and CDR2 YYEKEE (reference sequence). After removal of 4 bases from V and 3 bases from J, the junction contained 3 bases not matched to a gene. There are 13 residues in the CDR3. The CDR3 DNA reads TGTGCCAGCAGCCGACAGGGGCACTACGAGCAGTACTTC. This sequence encodes CASSRQGHYEQYF.

This clone was detected once. J is TRBJ2-7 and V is TRBV6-1; D call uncertain. The germline V gene encodes CDR1 MNHNS and CDR2 SASEGT. The CDR3 covers 13 residues. V was clipped by 2 bases and J by 6 bases, with 11 bases between them. The DNA for the CDR3 is TGTGCCAGCAGTGAATCCGGGTTCTTCGAGCAGTACTTC. Translation: CASSESGFFEQYF.

This rearrangement joins TRBV21-1 to TRBJ1-6. TRBV21-1 has pseudogene status. The CDR3 runs to 16 residues. CDR3 protein: CASSRTPGERHSPLHF. In DNA form, the CDR3 reads TGTGCCAGCAGCAGAACCCCCGGGGAGCGTCATTCACCCCTCCACTTT.

This sequence joins TRBV20-1 and TRBJ1-4, with D hard to call. Germline V gene data show CDR1 as DFQATT and CDR2 as SNEGSKA (reference sequence). This CDR3 has 12 amino acids. The V gene lost 3 bases and the J gene lost 3 bases, with 5 bases spanning the gap. The CDR3 coding sequence is TGCAGTGCTAGTGCCGCTAATGAAAAACTGTTTTTT. It codes for CSASAANEKLFF.

Here the CDR3 DNA reads TGCGCCAGCAGCCCAATAACAGGGGGAGCTTGGTACGAGCAGTACTTC. Amino acids: CASSPITGGAWYEQYF. The genes are TRBV5-1 and TRBJ2-7; TRBD1 matches 8 bases. Per germline, CDR1 SGHRS and CDR2 YFSETQ. The length of the CDR3 is 16 residues. J was trimmed by 4 bases and V by 4 bases; bases with no gene match: 13.

The chain joins TRBV5-4 to TRBJ2-7; tentative D call: TRBD2 (6 bases). The CDR3 spans 14 residues. V lost 4 bases to trimming and J lost 5 bases, with 16 bases between them. Germline CDR1 reads SGHNT; CDR2 reads YYREEE (reference sequence). The CDR3 loop reads CASSEPGLPNEQYF. DNA for the CDR3: TGTGCCAGCAGCGAGCCGGGACTCCCCAACGAGCAGTACTTC.

The chain has TRBV2 and TRBJ1-5, with D possibly being TRBD1 (5 bases). CDR3 length: 16 residues. Trimming removed 8 bases from V and 6 bases from J, with 23 bases in between. Germline CDR1 reads SNHLY; CDR2 reads FYNNEI. CDR3 DNA sequence: TGTGCCAGCGGAGGCGAGGGCCTAAGGGGAGGTCAGCCCCAGCATTTT. Amino acid sequence: CASGGEGLRGGQPQHF.

A note on this clone: The sample holds other DNA sequences that translate to the same CDR3. The chain couples TRBV28 to TRBJ1-5; 9 bases agree with TRBD1. Per the germline V gene, CDR1 is MDHEN and CDR2 is SYDVKM. The CDR3 loop spans 14 amino acids. After removal of 5 bases from V and 7 bases from J, the junction contained 6 bases not matched to a gene. CDR3 bases: TGTGCCAGCAGTCAAACAGGGGGCGGCCAGCCCCAGCATTTT. Its protein product is CASSQTGGGQPQHF.

The J gene is TRBJ2-1, the V gene TRBV11-3; 9 bases are a match to TRBD2. The CDR3 spans 15 residues. With V trimmed by 0 bases and J by 8 bases, 5 bases remained unmatched. From germline, CDR1 is SGHNT and CDR2 YENEEA. CDR3 in DNA: TGTGCCAGCAGCTTAGATTTAGCGGGAGCTGATGAGCAGTTCTTC. It encodes CASSLDLAGADEQFF.

The V gene is TRBV6-5, the J gene TRBJ1-1; the D gene is possibly TRBD1 (6 bases). There are 15 residues in the CDR3. Trimming removed 11 bases at V and 3 bases at J, with 22 bases between. Germline loops: CDR1 MNHEY, CDR2 SVGAGI. CDR3 amino acids: CAGRQGSNLDTEAFF. Written as DNA, the CDR3 is TGTGCCGGACGTCAGGGGTCTAATCTGGACACTGAAGCTTTCTTT.

The rearrangement uses TRBV3-1 (or the pseudogene TRBV3-2) and TRBJ2-3; TRBD2 matches 8 bases. The CDR3 length is 16 residues. CDR1 and CDR2 (germline): LGHDT, YNNKEL (reference sequence). V shed 3 bases and J 5 bases; nucleotides not matched to a gene: 10. The CDR3 bases are TGTGCCAGCAGCCACGCCGGGAGGGCCGGGGTAGATACGCAGTATTTT. This codes for CASSHAGRAGVDTQYF.

This chain connects TRBV3-1 (or the pseudogene TRBV3-2) to TRBJ2-5, with a weak D call TRBD1 (6 bases). This CDR3 region has 13 residues. Deletions cut 4 bases from V and 5 bases from J, with 11 bases between. Germline loops: CDR1 LGHDT, CDR2 YNNKEL (reference sequence). CDR3 region: CASSLGAWETQYF. As DNA, the CDR3 is TGTGCCAGCAGCCTGGGGGCTTGGGAGACCCAGTACTTC.

The rearrangement links TRBV5-1 to TRBJ1-1, with a tentative D call TRBD1 (5 bases). The CDR3 runs 14 residues. CDR1 is SGHRS, CDR2 YFSETQ, per germline. V dropped 2 bases and J dropped 4 bases, with 12 bases sitting between them. Written as DNA, the CDR3 is TGCGCCAGCAGCTTTACAGGTCGTGGCACTGAAGCTTTCTTT. Protein sequence: CASSFTGRGTEAFF.

The chain has TRBV5-1 and TRBJ2-1; 7 bases align to TRBD1. The germline CDR1 and CDR2 sequences are SGHRS and YFSETQ. With V trimmed by 4 bases and J by 4 bases, 5 bases remained unmatched. The CDR3 covers 14 residues. CDR3 coding DNA: TGCGCCAGCAGCCCGGGACAGCCTTACAATGAGCAGTTCTTC. Protein sequence: CASSPGQPYNEQFF.

This chain uses TRBV16 with TRBJ1-6; unclear D gene. V lost 7 bases and J lost 5, with 9 bases in between. The germline CDR1 and CDR2 sequences are KGHSY and FQNENV. CDR3 length: 13 amino acids. As DNA, the CDR3 is TGTGCCAGCAACAAGGCGGATAATTCACCCCTCCACTTT. Protein: CASNKADNSPLHF.

This sequence joins TRBV19 and TRBJ2-7, with 7 bases aligning to TRBD1. V shed 1 base, J shed 1 base, and the junction held 1 base outside the gene matches. CDR1 is LNHDA, CDR2 SQIVND, per germline (reference sequence). This CDR3 has 14 residues. The CDR3 DNA is TGTGCCAGTAGTATAGGACAGGGTTCCTACGAGCAGTACTTC. Protein: CASSIGQGSYEQYF.

This sequence joins TRBV5-4 and TRBJ2-7; 8 bases align to TRBD1. CDR1 and CDR2 (germline): SGHNT, YYREEE (reference sequence). V was pared by 2 bases and J by 5 bases, with 9 bases of the junction left unmatched. The CDR3 has 15 residues. Here the CDR3 DNA reads TGTGCCAGCAGCTTCCGGCAGGGGGCGATCAACGAGCAGTACTTC. Translating gives CASSFRQGAINEQYF. The full variable domain, with the rest looked up from reference TRBV5-4 and TRBJ2-7, is ETGVTQSPTHLIKTRGQQVTLRCSSQSGHNTVSWYQQALGQGPQFIFQYYREEENGRGNFPPRFSGLQFPNYSSELNVNALELDDSALYLCASSFRQGAINEQYFGPGTRLTVT.

J is TRBJ1-1 and V is TRBV30; D gene unclear. The CDR3 totals 13 residues. Germline loops: CDR1 GTSNPN, CDR2 SVGIG (reference sequence). V lost 7 bases to trimming and J lost 0 bases, with 12 bases between them. The CDR3 spells CAYQELMNTEAFF. The DNA for the CDR3 is TGTGCCTACCAAGAACTCATGAACACTGAAGCTTTCTTT.

The chain is built from TRBV6-5 and TRBJ2-7; 8 bases map to TRBD1. The V gene's germline CDR1 is MNHEY and CDR2 SVGAGI. The ends lost 4 bases at V and 1 base at J; junction bases unmatched: 6. The CDR3 length is 15 residues. The CDR3 DNA reads as TGTGCCAGCAGTTCGGCCGGGACAGGATCCTACGAGCAGTACTTC. This translates into CASSSAGTGSYEQYF.

The chain links TRBV6-5 to TRBJ1-5; 7 nucleotides line up with TRBD1. The trim removed 6 bases at V and 4 bases at J, leaving 6 bases unmatched. The CDR3 runs 14 residues. Germline lookup yields CDR1 MNHEY and CDR2 SVGAGI. The CDR3 DNA is TGTGCCAGCAGGCAACCGGGACAGAATCAGCCCCAGCATTTT. It is translated as CASRQPGQNQPQHF.

V is TRBV5-1 and J is TRBJ2-3; 10 bases are a match to TRBD1. This CDR3 has 14 amino acids. Germline-derived CDR1 and CDR2 are SGHRS and YFSETQ. J lost 5 bases, V lost 4 bases, and 4 bases had no gene match. CDR3 in DNA: TGCGCCAGCAGCCGCGACAGGGGGCGAGATACGCAGTATTTT. As protein: CASSRDRGRDTQYF.

The V and J genes are TRBV4-1 and TRBJ2-7; 12 bases line up with TRBD2. The CDR3 extends over 15 amino acids. Germline V gives CDR1 MGHRA, CDR2 YSYEKL. Trimming cost V 4 bases and J 6 bases; bases outside gene matches: 7. Here the CDR3 DNA reads TGCGCCAGCAGCCGACTAGCGGGAGCAGTCGGCGAGCAGTACTTC. It is translated as CASSRLAGAVGEQYF.

The chain combines TRBV10-3 with TRBJ2-3; 7 nucleotides agree with TRBD2. Trimming cost V 7 bases and J 4 bases; bases outside gene matches: 8. Germline V gene data show CDR1 as ENHRY and CDR2 as SYGVKD. The CDR3 loop spans 14 amino acids. The DNA for the CDR3 is TGTGCCATCAAGAGCGGGACGGCCTCAGATACGCAGTATTTT. The encoded protein is CAIKSGTASDTQYF.

In its sample, this clone was seen once. The chain recombines TRBV18 with TRBJ1-1; D is possibly TRBD1 (6 bases). The CDR3 is made up of 12 amino acids. CDR1 is KGHSH and CDR2 is LQKENI in the germline V gene. The CDR3 DNA follows: TGTGCTACCAGGGGCCTTGACACTGAAGCTTTCTTT. It codes for CATRGLDTEAFF.

The DNA of the CDR3 is TGTGCCAGCAGTGAAAGGGGGACAGCCGGATATAATTCACCCCTCCACTTT. Amino acids: CASSERGTAGYNSPLHF. This chain connects TRBV6-1 to TRBJ1-6; 7 bases agree with TRBD1. J was trimmed by 4 bases and V by 2 bases; bases with no gene match: 8. Germline V gene lookup returns CDR1 MNHNS and CDR2 SASEGT. The CDR3 spans 17 residues.

J is TRBJ1-2 and V is TRBV7-9, with 11 bases lining up with TRBD1. V lost 5 bases and J lost 8; bases outside the gene matches: 10. CDR1 is SEHNR and CDR2 is FQNEAQ in the germline V gene (reference sequence). The CDR3 contains 15 residues. Here the CDR3 DNA reads TGTGCCAGCAGCCCACGGGACAGGGGGATCGAGGGCTACACCTTC. Translated, it gives CASSPRDRGIEGYTF. Combining the CDR3 with reference TRBV7-9 and TRBJ1-2 gives the whole variable domain DTGVSQNPRHKITKRGQNVTFRCDPISEHNRLYWYRQTLGQGPEFLTYFQNEAQLEKSRLLSDRFSAERPKGSFSTLEIQRTEQGDSAMYLCASSPRDRGIEGYTFGSGTRLTVV.